Sequencing of this T cell receptor (beta chain) was carried out in a study of monozygotic twins with inflammatory bowel disease. TCRdb reworked the 5' RACE reads into one entry per CDR3 protein, no DNA. This sample's table has a few hundred thousand distinct CDR3 sequences. Notes on this clonotype: The target antigen is unknown.

This CDR3 contains 11 residues. Study-wide findings and caveats: Especially where disease activity was present, IBD patients had fewer clonotypes in common with others than healthy twins did.

Specimen: blood. The V call is TRBV12-3 or TRBV12-4, the J call TRBJ1-5. The receptor comes from a human donor with ulcerative colitis or Crohn's disease, or a healthy co-twin of an affected twin (not recorded which). CDR3 sequence: CASSLGQEQRF.